What follows describes a single T cell receptor (beta chain). The antigen this receptor binds is unknown. Base qualities are not at hand, and no much larger clone is one base apart. The CDR3 holds 15 amino acids from the cysteine to the phenylalanine. Of all the DNA, just the CDR3 is kept, 45 bases in frame from base 1. The junction shows trimming of 3 bases on V and 8 bases on J, plus 17 bases between the germline ends. CDR1 and CDR2, looked up from the germline V gene (reference sequence), are SEHNR and FQNEAQ. TCRbeta CDR3 regions were amplified from genomic DNA using the immunoSEQ Assay, a bias-controlled multiplex PCR. The original methods were these. Within the assay, amplification of reference gene primers was used to estimate how many nucleated cells each sample contained. To quantify the absolute abundance of each unique TCRbeta CDR3 rearrangement, sequence reads were collapsed and filtered. For each sample, productive Simpson clonality was calculated as the square root of Simpson's diversity index over productive rearrangements. This immuneACCESS table, as held by TCRdb, lists in-frame sequences with V and J called but not all clones. Of the missing ones, under half trace to an unresolved V gene in checked studies; the others have no known cause. Clonal size and the V and J genes are those of that table, whereas D and trimming came from the DNA. In all, the sample holds 150,000 to 200,000 clones, and about 82% of those were seen once. The ten most abundant clones make up about 5.5% of the sample.

This entry comes from a study of blood T cell repertoires in COVID-19 (dated by TCRdb to about 2020). Turning to the overall study: The collaborator samples originated in the United States, Italy and Spain and spanned the acute and convalescent phases of COVID-19. The material from the prospective study consisted of cDNA or gDNA derived from T cells, B-cell-depleted T cells, or PBMCs. Subjects who had been exposed to COVID-19, were actively infected with it, or had recovered from it provided the deeply sampled blood TCRbeta repertoires that made up the dataset. The repertoires were made available in a free public database intended to serve as a resource for research on the immune response to SARS-CoV-2. The samples were drawn from the first 160 participants of the ongoing ImmuneRACE study and from 950 to 1,500 subjects provided by 6 global collaborators. The sample metadata nearly always contained a de-identified subject ID, COVID-19 status, age in years and sex. Where HLA class I and class II types were available, the types were taken from metadata supplied by the sample provider, not from assay-based typing. Summary of the overall study and its limitations: The amount of clinical and demographic metadata varied by source and participant and was provided uncurated.

Collaborating institutions collected whole blood in K2EDTA tubes following their own protocols. For TCRbeta analysis, collaborators shipped samples in one of three forms: frozen whole blood, isolated PBMCs, or DNA extracted from either of those sample types. The sample was peripheral blood. The rearranged segments are TRBV7-9 and TRBJ2-1; the D gene is not confidently resolved. The TCR sequence derives from a woman younger than 45 with acute or convalescent COVID-19. The DNA sequence is given as TGTGCCAGCAGCTTTTCCTCCGACTCCCCAGATGAGCAGTTCTTC. Its translation is CASSFSSDSPDEQFF.